The next 31 T cell receptor beta chains were all read from a single sample in a study of T cell changes during pregnancy in multiple sclerosis. Generated by immunoSEQ multiplex PCR, the TCRdb table keeps only in-frame clones and is missing some. The sample yields about 36,000 clones, 75% to 90% seen once. Sequenced here: CD8+ T cells from peripheral blood mononuclear cells, sampled in the third trimester of pregnancy. The receptors were sampled from a female donor with multiple sclerosis, enrolled in a pregnancy study.

The rearrangement links TRBV4-1 to TRBJ1-1; TRBD1 might be the D (5 bases). The CDR3 is 15 amino acids. V lost 0 bases and J 4 bases, leaving 12 bases between the germline ends. Germline CDR1 MGHRA, CDR2 YSYEKL. CDR3 sequence: CASSQDLGAVTEAFF. The CDR3 DNA follows: TGCGCCAGCAGCCAAGACTTAGGGGCGGTCACTGAAGCTTTCTTT.

J is TRBJ2-3 and V is TRBV9, with 12 bases matching TRBD2. Germline V gives CDR1 SGDLS, CDR2 YYNGEE. The CDR3 length is 16 residues. The V and J ends lost 4 bases and 5 bases, in that order; junction bases with no gene match: 8. CDR3 loop: CASSRQASGRGDTQYF. CDR3 coding DNA: TGTGCCAGCAGCCGCCAAGCTAGCGGGAGGGGAGATACGCAGTATTTT.

The chain recombines TRBV6-5 with TRBJ2-1, with unresolved D. The CDR3 consists of 13 residues. Germline CDR1 MNHEY, CDR2 SVGAGI. Trimming stripped 2 bases from V and 6 bases from J, with 8 bases between. Here the CDR3 reads CASSYGRSNEQFF. The CDR3 DNA follows: TGTGCCAGCAGTTACGGCAGATCCAATGAGCAGTTCTTC.

This chain uses TRBV5-8 with TRBJ2-3, with 16 bases matching TRBD2. The junction had 8 bases not matched to a gene; V was cut back by 3 bases and J by 1 base. CDR3 length equals 19 residues. CDR1 and CDR2 (germline): SGHTS, YDEGEE. CDR3 DNA: TGTGCCAGCAGCTGGGGGACTAGCGGGGGGGCAGTAGGCACAGATACGCAGTATTTT. The encoded protein is CASSWGTSGGAVGTDTQYF.

The V and J genes are TRBV7-6 and TRBJ1-6, with 8 bases fitting TRBD1. The CDR3 spans 15 residues. V shed 5 bases and J 9 bases; nucleotides not matched to a gene: 9. Germline CDR1 SGHVS, CDR2 FNYEAQ. The CDR3 spells CASSTDRGGGSPLHF. For the CDR3, the DNA is TGTGCCAGCAGCACAGACAGGGGAGGTGGTTCACCCCTCCACTTT. The variable domain in full, with the rest retrieved from reference TRBV7-6 and TRBJ1-6, is GAGVSQSPRYKVTKRGQDVALRCDPISGHVSLYWYRQALGQGPEFLTYFNYEAQQDKSGLPNDRFSAERPEGSISTLTIQRTEQRDSAMYRCASSTDRGGGSPLHFGNGTRLTVT.

The chain recombines TRBV9 with TRBJ2-7, with TRBD2 matching 9 bases. V shed 0 bases and J 4 bases; nucleotides not matched to a gene: 5. Germline V gives CDR1 SGDLS, CDR2 YYNGEE. The CDR3 runs 15 residues. The CDR3 reads CASSVDLAGEYEQYF. In DNA form, the CDR3 reads TGTGCCAGCAGCGTAGACTTAGCGGGAGAGTACGAGCAGTACTTC.

Only one count was recorded for this clone. The J gene is TRBJ1-1, the V gene TRBV27; D perhaps matches TRBD1 (5 bases). The CDR3 extends over 15 amino acids. Trimming stripped 6 bases from V and 2 bases from J, with 16 bases between. Germline V gene data show CDR1 as MNHEY and CDR2 as SMNVEV (reference sequence). CDR3 DNA: TGTGCCAGCAGAAGGGGCTCGTTAAGCAACACTGAAGCTTTCTTT. It is translated as CASRRGSLSNTEAFF.

The chain employs TRBV9 and TRBJ2-5, with TRBD2 identical over 8 bases. Trimming removed 3 bases from V and 4 bases from J; junction bases left unmatched: 20. Germline CDR1 SGDLS, CDR2 YYNGEE. The length of the CDR3 is 19 residues. Here the CDR3 DNA reads TGTGCCAGCAGCGGAAAAAGTGGTGTGAATAGCGGGATTGCAGAGACCCAGTACTTC. Translation gives CASSGKSGVNSGIAETQYF. Using reference TRBV9 and TRBJ2-5 for the parts outside the CDR3, the full variable domain is DSGVTQTPKHLITATGQRVTLRCSPRSGDLSVYWYQQSLDQGLQFLIQYYNGEERAKGNILERFSAQQFPDLHSELNLSSLELGDSALYFCASSGKSGVNSGIAETQYFGPGTRLLVL.

This chain joins TRBV4-3 and TRBJ1-5, with 8 bases lining up with TRBD1. CDR3 length: 16 amino acids. CDR1 and CDR2 from the germline V gene are LGHNA and YSLEER. J lost 7 bases, V lost 0 bases, and 8 bases had no gene match. The CDR3 protein is CASSQDARGLGQPQHF. The CDR3 DNA reads as TGCGCCAGCAGCCAAGACGCCAGGGGGCTTGGGCAGCCCCAGCATTTT.

The chain is built from TRBV19 and TRBJ2-3; TRBD1 is a possible D gene (5 bases). The germline V gene encodes CDR1 LNHDA and CDR2 SQIVND (reference sequence). Trimming took off 4 bases at V and 1 base at J, with 18 bases between the two ends. The CDR3 is 17 amino acids. CDR3 sequence reads: CASSTLTALDGTDTQYF. CDR3 nucleotides: TGTGCCAGTAGTACCCTGACAGCCCTTGATGGCACAGATACGCAGTATTTT. The full variable domain, with the rest looked up from reference TRBV19 and TRBJ2-3, is DGGITQSPKYLFRKEGQNVTLSCEQNLNHDAMYWYRQDPGQGLRLIYYSQIVNDFQKGDIAEGYSVSREKKESFPLTVTSAQKNPTAFYLCASSTLTALDGTDTQYFGPGTRLTVL.

This chain connects TRBV7-7 to TRBJ1-4, with a tentative D call TRBD1 (6 bases). The germline V gene has CDR1 SSHAT and CDR2 FNYEAQ (reference sequence). This CDR3 is built from 15 residues. V was pared by 4 bases and J by 6 bases, with 15 bases between. The CDR3 region has the DNA TGTGCCAGCAGCTCATCCAGGGGTGGCGATGAAAAACTGTTTTTT. This sequence encodes CASSSSRGGDEKLFF.

The chain carries TRBV19 and TRBJ2-1; D gene uncertain. The CDR3 extends over 13 amino acids. The V gene lost 1 base and the J gene lost 6 bases, with 7 bases spanning the gap. Germline V gene data show CDR1 as LNHDA and CDR2 as SQIVND (reference sequence). The CDR3: CASSIGALNEQFF. The CDR3, as DNA: TGTGCCAGTAGTATAGGGGCTCTCAATGAGCAGTTCTTC.

The V gene is TRBV7-2, the J gene TRBJ2-1; TRBD2 matches at 11 bases. The CDR3 loop spans 14 amino acids. After removal of 5 bases from V and 6 bases from J, the junction contained 3 bases not matched to a gene. CDR1 and CDR2 from the germline V gene are SGHTA and FQGNSA. Written as DNA, the CDR3 is TGTGCCAGCAGCCCGGGGACTAGCGGCAATGAGCAGTTCTTC. It translates to CASSPGTSGNEQFF.

The chain combines TRBV5-4 with TRBJ2-2; no clear D. The CDR3 covers 14 residues. The germline V gene has CDR1 SGHNT and CDR2 YYREEE (reference sequence). V was shortened by 0 bases and J by 5 bases, with 8 bases between the two germline ends. CDR3 in DNA: TGTGCCAGCAGCTTGGGTGCGGCTACCGGGGAGCTGTTTTTT. This translates into CASSLGAATGELFF.

The chain employs TRBV29-1 and TRBJ1-5; D not resolved. The V gene lost 2 bases and the J gene lost 6 bases, with 5 bases spanning the gap. The CDR3 consists of 11 residues. Per germline, CDR1 SQVTM and CDR2 ANQGSEA. CDR3 coding DNA: TGCAGCGTTGAACGGGGTCAGCCCCAGCATTTT. Amino acids: CSVERGQPQHF. Complete variable domain (other parts from reference TRBV29-1 and TRBJ1-5): SAVISQKPSRDICQRGTSLTIQCQVDSQVTMMFWYRQQPGQSLTLIATANQGSEATYESGFVIDKFPISRPNLTFSTLTVSNMSPEDSSIYLCSVERGQPQHFGDGTRLSIL.

The rearrangement uses TRBV14 and TRBJ2-1; unclear D gene. The V gene's germline CDR1 is SGHDN and CDR2 FVKESK. The V end was cut by 0 bases, the J end by 1 base, with 13 bases between. This CDR3 has 17 residues. For the CDR3, the DNA is TGTGCCAGCAGCCAAGATCCTCGCGTACCTTCCTACAATGAGCAGTTCTTC. Translation gives CASSQDPRVPSYNEQFF.

The rearrangement uses TRBV5-1 and TRBJ2-5; D is possibly TRBD2 (6 bases). Germline lookup yields CDR1 SGHRS and CDR2 YFSETQ. The V end was cut by 2 bases, the J end by 5 bases, with 13 bases between. CDR3 length equals 14 residues. In DNA form, the CDR3 reads TGCGCCAGCAGCTTCTTTGGGGGGTTGGAGACCCAGTACTTC. Translation: CASSFFGGLETQYF.

This chain links TRBV9 with TRBJ1-3, with 8 bases fitting TRBD1. Germline loops: CDR1 SGDLS, CDR2 YYNGEE. V shed 4 bases and J 0 bases; nucleotides not matched to a gene: 3. The length of the CDR3 is 15 residues. CDR3 in amino acids: CASSPTGGSGNTIYF. In nucleotides, the CDR3 is TGTGCCAGCAGCCCAACAGGGGGCTCTGGAAACACCATATATTTT.

The gene calls are TRBV6-5 and TRBJ1-2, with TRBD1 as a possible D gene (6 bases). CDR1 is MNHEY and CDR2 is SVGAGI in the germline V gene. The CDR3 extends over 14 amino acids. V was shortened by 2 bases and J by 4 bases, with 11 bases between the two germline ends. The CDR3 nucleotides read TGTGCCAGCAGTTACGAACAGGGCGGCTATGGCTACACCTTC. Translating it yields CASSYEQGGYGYTF.

This clone was recorded once. This chain links TRBV7-2 with TRBJ2-1; 9 nucleotides align to TRBD1. Losses at the gene ends were 3 bases for V and 3 bases for J; bases not matched to a gene: 3. The CDR3 spans 15 residues. Germline V gives CDR1 SGHTA, CDR2 FQGNSA. As DNA, the CDR3 is TGTGCCAGCAGCTTCGGGACAGGGCTCTACAATGAGCAGTTCTTC. Its translation is CASSFGTGLYNEQFF. Drawing the rest from reference TRBV7-2 and TRBJ2-1, the complete variable domain is GAGVSQSPSNKVTEKGKDVELRCDPISGHTALYWYRQSLGQGLEFLIYFQGNSAPDKSGLPSDRFSAERTGGSVSTLTIQRTQQEDSAVYLCASSFGTGLYNEQFFGPGTRLTVL.

The rearrangement links TRBV7-9 to TRBJ1-3; 7 nucleotides agree with TRBD1. The CDR3 is made up of 14 amino acids. V was pared by 5 bases and J by 4 bases, with 5 bases of the junction left unmatched. Germline V gene lookup returns CDR1 SEHNR and CDR2 FQNEAQ (reference sequence). CDR3 amino acids: CASSTRTGGNTIYF. The DNA of the CDR3 is TGTGCCAGCAGCACCCGGACAGGAGGAAACACCATATATTTT.

The chain couples TRBV5-6 to TRBJ1-1; D not certain. This CDR3 has 13 residues. Between the trimmed V and J ends, which lost 2 bases and 4 bases, there was a span of 9 bases. Germline V lookup: CDR1 SGHDT, CDR2 YYEEEE. CDR3 loop: CASSLGYSTEAFF. The CDR3 DNA follows: TGTGCCAGCAGCTTAGGTTACAGCACTGAAGCTTTCTTT.

The chain uses TRBV19 and TRBJ1-2, with 7 bases that match TRBD1. V gave up 4 bases and J gave up 6 bases; unmatched junction bases: 5. This CDR3 has 13 residues. CDR1 is LNHDA, CDR2 SQIVND, per germline (reference sequence). The CDR3 loop reads CASSRQGRDGYTF. CDR3 in DNA: TGTGCCAGTAGTAGACAGGGACGAGATGGCTACACCTTC.

The chain carries TRBV7-8 and TRBJ2-5; D may be TRBD1 (6 bases). There are 15 residues in the CDR3. Per the germline V gene, CDR1 is SGHVS and CDR2 is FQNEAQ. Trimming stripped 3 bases from V and 1 base from J, with 12 bases between. Written as DNA, the CDR3 is TGTGCCAGCAGCTTCTACAGACAGGTCCAAGAGACCCAGTACTTC. This codes for CASSFYRQVQETQYF.

The chain joins TRBV27 to TRBJ2-3; maybe TRBD1 (6 bases). CDR3 length: 15 amino acids. Trimming left V 3 bases short and J 0 bases short, with 10 bases between. Germline CDR1 reads MNHEY; CDR2 reads SMNVEV (reference sequence). CDR3 nucleotide sequence: TGTGCCAGCAGTTTTCGGACAGCTAGCACAGATACGCAGTATTTT. Residues: CASSFRTASTDTQYF.

A single count supports this clone. The V gene is TRBV27, the J gene TRBJ2-5; tentatively, D is TRBD2 (6 bases). V gave up 4 bases and J gave up 5 bases, with 14 bases separating them. The CDR3 length is 14 residues. Per the germline V gene, CDR1 is MNHEY and CDR2 is SMNVEV (reference sequence). The CDR3 here is CASSSLRLVETQYF. The CDR3 DNA reads TGTGCCAGCAGTTCACTCCGACTAGTGGAGACCCAGTACTTC.

Comment on this clone: The identical CDR3 is also encoded by other nucleotide sequences in the sample. This chain connects TRBV29-1 to TRBJ1-2; a possible D gene is TRBD1 (6 bases). V was pared by 0 bases and J by 5 bases, with 7 bases between. Looked up from germline, CDR1 is SQVTM and CDR2 is ANQGSEA. This CDR3 region has 12 residues. The CDR3 DNA follows: TGCAGCGTTGAAGAGGGGGCGTATGGCTACACCTTC. Protein: CSVEEGAYGYTF.

The chain employs TRBV6-5 and TRBJ2-1, with TRBD2 matching 7 bases. Germline V gene lookup returns CDR1 MNHEY and CDR2 SVGAGI. Trimming took 3 bases from V and 4 from J; bases not matched to a gene: 6. The CDR3 covers 15 residues. The DNA for the CDR3 is TGTGCCAGCAGTTATGCCCTAGCGGATTACAATGAGCAGTTCTTC. Protein product: CASSYALADYNEQFF.

The chain employs TRBV19 and TRBJ2-1, with D perhaps matching TRBD1 or TRBD2 (10 bases each). Germline values: CDR1 LNHDA, CDR2 SQIVND (reference sequence). The CDR3 has 18 residues. V gave up 9 bases and J gave up 1 base, with 25 bases separating them. The CDR3 sequence: CASDGTGEAGGSYNEQFF. DNA of the CDR3: TGTGCCAGCGATGGGACAGGGGAAGCGGGGGGGTCCTACAATGAGCAGTTCTTC.

This clone was counted a few times. V and J are TRBV11-2 and TRBJ2-7; D may be TRBD2 (5 bases). The CDR3 loop spans 12 amino acids. V gave up 2 bases and J gave up 8 bases, with 10 bases separating them. Per the germline V gene, CDR1 is SGHAT and CDR2 is FQNNGV. The CDR3 nucleotides are TGTGCCAGCAGCTTAAGCGGAACTCAGCAGTACTTC. Protein: CASSLSGTQQYF. Complete variable domain (other parts from reference TRBV11-2 and TRBJ2-7): EAGVAQSPRYKIIEKRQSVAFWCNPISGHATLYWYQQILGQGPKLLIQFQNNGVVDDSQLPKDRFSAERLKGVDSTLKIQPAKLEDSAVYLCASSLSGTQQYFGPGTRLTVT.

The chain joins TRBV30 to TRBJ1-6; D unresolved. This CDR3 contains 15 residues. Germline assignment: CDR1 GTSNPN and CDR2 SVGIG (reference sequence). The V and J ends lost 8 bases and 3 bases respectively, with 17 bases between them. The CDR3 DNA is TGTGCCCTTAGACCAACGTCGGGCTATAATTCACCCCTCCACTTT. Amino acids: CALRPTSGYNSPLHF.